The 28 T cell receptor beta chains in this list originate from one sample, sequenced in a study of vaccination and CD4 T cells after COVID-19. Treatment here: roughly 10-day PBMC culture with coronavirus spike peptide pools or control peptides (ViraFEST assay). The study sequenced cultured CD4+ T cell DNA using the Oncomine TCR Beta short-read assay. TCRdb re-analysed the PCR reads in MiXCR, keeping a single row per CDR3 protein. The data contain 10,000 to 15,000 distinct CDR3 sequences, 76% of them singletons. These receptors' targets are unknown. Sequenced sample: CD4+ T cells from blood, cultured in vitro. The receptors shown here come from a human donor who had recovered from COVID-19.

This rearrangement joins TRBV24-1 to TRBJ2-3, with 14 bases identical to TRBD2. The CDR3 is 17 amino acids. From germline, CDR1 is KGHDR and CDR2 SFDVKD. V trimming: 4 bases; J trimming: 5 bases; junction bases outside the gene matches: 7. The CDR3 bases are TGTGCCACCAGTGACTCCGGGACTAGCGGGAGAATAGATACGCAGTATTTT. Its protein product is CATSDSGTSGRIDTQYF.

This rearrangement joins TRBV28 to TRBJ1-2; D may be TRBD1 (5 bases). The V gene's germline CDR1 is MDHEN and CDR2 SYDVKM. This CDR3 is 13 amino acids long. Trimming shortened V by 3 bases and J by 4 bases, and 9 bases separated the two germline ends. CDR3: CASSFGGTYGYTF. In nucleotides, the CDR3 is TGTGCCAGCAGTTTCGGCGGGACCTATGGCTACACCTTC.

CDR3 loop: CASSARVENTEAFF. The CDR3 DNA is TGCGCCAGCAGCGCCCGAGTTGAGAACACTGAAGCTTTCTTT. The chain uses TRBV5-1 and TRBJ1-1; D is undetermined. V shed 4 bases and J shed 1 base, with 11 bases lying between them. This CDR3 has 14 residues. Germline values: CDR1 SGHRS, CDR2 YFSETQ.

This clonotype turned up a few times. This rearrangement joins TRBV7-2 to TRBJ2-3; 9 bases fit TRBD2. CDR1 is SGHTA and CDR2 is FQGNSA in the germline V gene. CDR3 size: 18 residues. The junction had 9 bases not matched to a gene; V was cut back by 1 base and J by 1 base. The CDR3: CASSLGSTSGTRTDTQYF. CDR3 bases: TGTGCCAGCAGCTTAGGTTCGACTAGCGGAACTCGCACAGATACGCAGTATTTT.

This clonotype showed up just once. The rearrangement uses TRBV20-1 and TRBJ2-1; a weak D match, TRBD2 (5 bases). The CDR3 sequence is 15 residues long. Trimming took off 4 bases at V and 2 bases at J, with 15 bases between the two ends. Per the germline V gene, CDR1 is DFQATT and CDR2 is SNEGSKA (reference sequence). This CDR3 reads CSAIPLRVTYNEQFF. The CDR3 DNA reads TGCAGTGCTATACCGTTGCGGGTTACCTACAATGAGCAGTTCTTC.

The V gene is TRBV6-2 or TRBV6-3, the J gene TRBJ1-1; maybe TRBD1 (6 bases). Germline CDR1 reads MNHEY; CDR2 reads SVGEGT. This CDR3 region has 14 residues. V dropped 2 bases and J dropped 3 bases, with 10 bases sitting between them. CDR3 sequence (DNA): TGTGCCAGCAGTTACAGGGGGGCGCACACTGAAGCTTTCTTT. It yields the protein CASSYRGAHTEAFF.

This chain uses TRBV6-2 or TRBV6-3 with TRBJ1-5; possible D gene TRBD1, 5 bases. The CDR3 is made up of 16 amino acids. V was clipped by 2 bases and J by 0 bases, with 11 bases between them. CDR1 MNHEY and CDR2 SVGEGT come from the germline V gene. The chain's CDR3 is CASSYQGGYSNQPQHF. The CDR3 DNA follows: TGTGCCAGCAGTTACCAGGGCGGGTATAGCAATCAGCCCCAGCATTTT.

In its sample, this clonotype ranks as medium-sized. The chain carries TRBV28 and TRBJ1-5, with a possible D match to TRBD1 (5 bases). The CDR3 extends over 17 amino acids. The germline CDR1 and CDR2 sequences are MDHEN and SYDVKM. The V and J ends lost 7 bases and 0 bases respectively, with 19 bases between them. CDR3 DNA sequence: TGTGCCAGCACCAGCAGGGCGGAGCCATATAGCAATCAGCCCCAGCATTTT. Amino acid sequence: CASTSRAEPYSNQPQHF.

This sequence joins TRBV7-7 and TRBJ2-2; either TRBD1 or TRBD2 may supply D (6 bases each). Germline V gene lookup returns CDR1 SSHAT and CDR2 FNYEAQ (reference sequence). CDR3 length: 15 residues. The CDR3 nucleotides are TGTGCTATCCCCGTGGGGGGCGCGATCACCGGGGAGCTGTTTTTT. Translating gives CAIPVGGAITGELFF.

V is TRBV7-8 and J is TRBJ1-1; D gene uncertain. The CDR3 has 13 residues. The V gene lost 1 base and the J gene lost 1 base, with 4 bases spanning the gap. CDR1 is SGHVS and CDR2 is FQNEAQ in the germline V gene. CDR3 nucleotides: TGTGCCAGCAGCTTAGGACAGAACACTGAAGCTTTCTTT. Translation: CASSLGQNTEAFF.

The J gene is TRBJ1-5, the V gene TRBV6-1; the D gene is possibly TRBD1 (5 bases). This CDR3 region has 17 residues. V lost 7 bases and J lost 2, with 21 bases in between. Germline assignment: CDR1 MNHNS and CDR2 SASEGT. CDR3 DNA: TGTGCCAGCATTCGAGCAGGGACCCGAGTTGGCAATCAGCCCCAGCATTTT. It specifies CASIRAGTRVGNQPQHF.

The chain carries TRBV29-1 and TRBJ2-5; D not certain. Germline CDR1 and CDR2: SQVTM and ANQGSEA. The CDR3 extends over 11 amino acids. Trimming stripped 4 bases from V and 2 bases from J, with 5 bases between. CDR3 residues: CSVAGQETQYF. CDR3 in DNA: TGCAGCGTTGCTGGTCAAGAGACCCAGTACTTC.

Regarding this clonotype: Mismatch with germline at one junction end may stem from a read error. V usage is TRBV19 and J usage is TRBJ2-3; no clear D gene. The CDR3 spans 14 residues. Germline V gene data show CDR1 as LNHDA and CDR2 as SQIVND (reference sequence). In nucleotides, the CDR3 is TGTGCCGGTAGTATCGGTGATAACACAGATACGCAGTATTTT. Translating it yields CAGSIGDNTDTQYF.

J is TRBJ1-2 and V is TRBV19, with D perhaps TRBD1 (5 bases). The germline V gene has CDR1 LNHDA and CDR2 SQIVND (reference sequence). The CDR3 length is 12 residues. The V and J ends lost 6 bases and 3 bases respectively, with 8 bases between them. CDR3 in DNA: TGTGCCAGTAGAATGGGGGACTATGGCTACACCTTC. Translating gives CASRMGDYGYTF.

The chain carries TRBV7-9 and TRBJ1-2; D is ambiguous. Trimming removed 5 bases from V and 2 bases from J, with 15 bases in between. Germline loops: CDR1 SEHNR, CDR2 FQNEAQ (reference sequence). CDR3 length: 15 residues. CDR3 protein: CASSRGTSANYGYTF. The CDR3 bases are TGTGCCAGCAGCCGCGGAACATCTGCGAACTATGGCTACACCTTC.

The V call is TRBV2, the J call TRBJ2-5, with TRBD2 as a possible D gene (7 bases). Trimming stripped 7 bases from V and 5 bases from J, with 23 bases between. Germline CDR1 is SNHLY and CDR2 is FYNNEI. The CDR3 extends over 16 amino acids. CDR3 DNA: TGTGCCAGCACCCAATCCCTAGGGGGGGCAGGGGAGACCCAGTACTTC. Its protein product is CASTQSLGGAGETQYF.

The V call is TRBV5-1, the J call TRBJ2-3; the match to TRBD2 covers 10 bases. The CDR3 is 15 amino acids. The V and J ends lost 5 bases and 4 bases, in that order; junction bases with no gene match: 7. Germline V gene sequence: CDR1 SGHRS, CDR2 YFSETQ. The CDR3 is CASREAGGMSDTQYF. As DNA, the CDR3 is TGCGCCAGCAGGGAAGCGGGAGGGATGTCAGATACGCAGTATTTT.

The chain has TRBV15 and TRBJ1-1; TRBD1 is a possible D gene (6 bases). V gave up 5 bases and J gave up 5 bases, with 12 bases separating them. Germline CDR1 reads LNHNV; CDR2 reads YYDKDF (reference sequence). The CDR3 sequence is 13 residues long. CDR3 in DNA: TGTGCCACCAGCTTATCCCAGGGGACTGAAGCTTTCTTT. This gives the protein CATSLSQGTEAFF.

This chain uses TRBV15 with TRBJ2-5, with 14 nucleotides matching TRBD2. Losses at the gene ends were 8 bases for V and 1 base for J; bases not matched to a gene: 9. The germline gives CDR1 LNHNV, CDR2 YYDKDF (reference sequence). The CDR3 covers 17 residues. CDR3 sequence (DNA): TGTGCCACCCGACTAGCGGGAGGGCAGGGGGCCCAAGAGACCCAGTACTTC. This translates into CATRLAGGQGAQETQYF.

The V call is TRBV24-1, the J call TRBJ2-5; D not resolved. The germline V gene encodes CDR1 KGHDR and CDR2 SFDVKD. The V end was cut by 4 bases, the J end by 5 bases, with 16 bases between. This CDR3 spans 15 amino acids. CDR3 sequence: CATSDPSDSRETQYF. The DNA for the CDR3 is TGTGCCACCAGTGACCCCTCCGATAGTCGGGAGACCCAGTACTTC.

The CDR3 nucleotides are TGTGCCAGCAGTTTCGAACAGGTCGCCTACGAGCAGTACTTC. Translating gives CASSFEQVAYEQYF. This chain uses TRBV6-5 with TRBJ2-7; D may be TRBD1 (5 bases). Trimming cost V 4 bases and J 2 bases, with 12 bases left between them. CDR3 length equals 14 residues. Germline V gene sequence: CDR1 MNHEY, CDR2 SVGAGI.

The CDR3 loop is CASSIGTSGRRPIGEQFF. In DNA form, the CDR3 reads TGTGCCAGTAGTATCGGGACTAGCGGGAGGAGACCAATTGGTGAGCAGTTCTTC. The gene calls are TRBV19 and TRBJ2-1; 15 positions agree with TRBD2. Germline V gene sequence: CDR1 LNHDA, CDR2 SQIVND (reference sequence). With V trimmed by 3 bases and J by 9 bases, 12 bases remained unmatched. CDR3 length: 18 amino acids.

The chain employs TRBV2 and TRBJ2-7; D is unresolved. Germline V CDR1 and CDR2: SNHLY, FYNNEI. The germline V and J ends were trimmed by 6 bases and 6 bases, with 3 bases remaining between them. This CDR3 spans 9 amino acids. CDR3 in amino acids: CASSREQYF. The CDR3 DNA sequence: TGTGCCAGCAGCCGCGAGCAGTACTTC.

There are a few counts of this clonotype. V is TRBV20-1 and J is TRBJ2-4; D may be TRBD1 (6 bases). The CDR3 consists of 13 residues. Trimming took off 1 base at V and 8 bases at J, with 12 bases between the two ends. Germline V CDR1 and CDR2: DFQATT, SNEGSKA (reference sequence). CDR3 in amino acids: CSARAGQLHIQYF. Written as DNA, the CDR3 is TGCAGTGCTAGAGCCGGACAGCTGCACATTCAGTACTTC.

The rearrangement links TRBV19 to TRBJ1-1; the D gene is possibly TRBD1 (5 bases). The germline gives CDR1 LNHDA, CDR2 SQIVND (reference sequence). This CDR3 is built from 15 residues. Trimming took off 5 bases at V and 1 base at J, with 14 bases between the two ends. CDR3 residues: CASSEGRKQNTEAFF. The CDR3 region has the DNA TGTGCCAGTAGTGAGGGGCGAAAACAGAACACTGAAGCTTTCTTT. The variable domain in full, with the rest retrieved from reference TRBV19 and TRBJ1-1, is DGGITQSPKYLFRKEGQNVTLSCEQNLNHDAMYWYRQDPGQGLRLIYYSQIVNDFQKGDIAEGYSVSREKKESFPLTVTSAQKNPTAFYLCASSEGRKQNTEAFFGQGTRLTVV.

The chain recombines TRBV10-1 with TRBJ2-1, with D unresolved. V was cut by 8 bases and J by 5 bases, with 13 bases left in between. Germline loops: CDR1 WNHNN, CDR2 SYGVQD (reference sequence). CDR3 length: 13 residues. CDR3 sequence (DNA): TGCGCCAGCCTTTCTCAGGTCCACAATGAGCAGTTCTTC. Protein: CASLSQVHNEQFF.

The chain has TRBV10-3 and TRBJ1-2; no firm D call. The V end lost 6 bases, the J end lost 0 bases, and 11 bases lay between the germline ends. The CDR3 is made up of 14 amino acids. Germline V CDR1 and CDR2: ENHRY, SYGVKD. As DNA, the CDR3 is TGTGCCATCAGGGGCAAAAGAGCTAACTATGGCTACACCTTC. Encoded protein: CAIRGKRANYGYTF.

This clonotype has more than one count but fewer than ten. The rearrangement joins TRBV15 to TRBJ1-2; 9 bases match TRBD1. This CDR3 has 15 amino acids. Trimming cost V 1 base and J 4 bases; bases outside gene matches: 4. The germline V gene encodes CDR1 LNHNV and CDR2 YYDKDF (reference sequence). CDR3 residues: CATSRVTGGGYGYTF. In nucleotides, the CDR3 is TGTGCCACCAGCAGAGTGACAGGGGGTGGCTATGGCTACACCTTC.